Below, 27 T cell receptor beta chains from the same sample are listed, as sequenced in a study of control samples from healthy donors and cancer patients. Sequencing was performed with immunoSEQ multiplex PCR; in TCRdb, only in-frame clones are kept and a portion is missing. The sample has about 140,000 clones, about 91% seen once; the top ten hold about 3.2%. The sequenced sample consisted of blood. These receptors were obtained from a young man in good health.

The CDR3 region has the DNA TGTGCCAGCAGCGTACCTACTAGCACAGATACGCAGTATTTT. The encoded protein is CASSVPTSTDTQYF. J is TRBJ2-3 and V is TRBV5-6; D not certain. The CDR3 extends over 14 amino acids. The V and J ends lost 4 bases and 0 bases respectively, with 9 bases between them. CDR1 and CDR2 (germline): SGHDT, YYEEEE.

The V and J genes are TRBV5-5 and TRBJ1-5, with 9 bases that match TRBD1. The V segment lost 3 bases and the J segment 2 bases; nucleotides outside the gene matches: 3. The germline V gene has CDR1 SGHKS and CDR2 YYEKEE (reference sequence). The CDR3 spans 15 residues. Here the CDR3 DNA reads TGTGCCAGCAGCTCGGGACAGGGAGGCAATCAGCCCCAGCATTTT. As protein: CASSSGQGGNQPQHF.

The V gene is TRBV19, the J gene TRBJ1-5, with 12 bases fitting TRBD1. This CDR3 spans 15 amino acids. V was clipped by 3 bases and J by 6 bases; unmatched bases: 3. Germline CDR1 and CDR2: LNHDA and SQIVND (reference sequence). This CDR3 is CASSIGTGGGQPQHF. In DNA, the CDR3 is TGTGCCAGTAGTATCGGGACAGGGGGCGGTCAGCCCCAGCATTTT.

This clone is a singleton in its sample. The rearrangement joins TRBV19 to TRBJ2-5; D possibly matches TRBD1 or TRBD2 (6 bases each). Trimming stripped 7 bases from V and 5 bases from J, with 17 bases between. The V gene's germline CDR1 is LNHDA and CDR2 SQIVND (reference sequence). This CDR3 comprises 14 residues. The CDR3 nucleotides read TGTGCCAGTATGGGCGCAGGGGAGGAGGAGACCCAGTACTTC. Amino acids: CASMGAGEEETQYF.

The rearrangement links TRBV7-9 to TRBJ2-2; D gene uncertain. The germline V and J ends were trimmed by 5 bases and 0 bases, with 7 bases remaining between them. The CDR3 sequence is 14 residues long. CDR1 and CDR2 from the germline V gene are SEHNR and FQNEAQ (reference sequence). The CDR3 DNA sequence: TGTGCCAGCAGCACAGAACCGAACACCGGGGAGCTGTTTTTT. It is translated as CASSTEPNTGELFF.

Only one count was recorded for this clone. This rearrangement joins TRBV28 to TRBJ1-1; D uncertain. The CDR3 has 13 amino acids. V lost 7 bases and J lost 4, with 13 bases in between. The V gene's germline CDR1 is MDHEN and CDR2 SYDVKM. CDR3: CASTPRVATEAFF. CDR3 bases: TGTGCCAGCACCCCGCGGGTTGCCACTGAAGCTTTCTTT.

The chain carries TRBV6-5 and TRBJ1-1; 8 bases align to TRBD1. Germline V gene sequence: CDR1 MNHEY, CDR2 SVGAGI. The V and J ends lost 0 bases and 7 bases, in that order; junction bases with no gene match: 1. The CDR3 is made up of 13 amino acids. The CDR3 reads CASSYSTGVEAFF. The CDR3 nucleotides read TGTGCCAGCAGTTACTCGACAGGGGTTGAAGCTTTCTTT.

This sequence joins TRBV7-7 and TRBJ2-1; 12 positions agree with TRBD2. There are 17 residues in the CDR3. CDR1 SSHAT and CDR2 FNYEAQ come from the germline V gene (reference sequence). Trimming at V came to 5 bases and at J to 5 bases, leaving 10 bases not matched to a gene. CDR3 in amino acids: CASSLLGLAGTDNEQFF. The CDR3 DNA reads TGTGCCAGCAGCCTTCTCGGACTAGCGGGGACCGACAATGAGCAGTTCTTC.

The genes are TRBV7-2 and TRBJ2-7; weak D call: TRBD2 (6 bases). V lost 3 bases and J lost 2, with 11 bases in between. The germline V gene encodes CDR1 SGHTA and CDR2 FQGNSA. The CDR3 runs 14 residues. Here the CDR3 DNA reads TGTGCCAGCAGCTTCGGCGGGGAAACCTACGAGCAGTACTTC. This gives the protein CASSFGGETYEQYF.

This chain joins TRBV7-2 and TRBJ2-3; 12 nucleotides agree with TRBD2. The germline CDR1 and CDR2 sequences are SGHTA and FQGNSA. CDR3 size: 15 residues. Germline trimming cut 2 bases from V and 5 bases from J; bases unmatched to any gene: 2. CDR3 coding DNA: TGTGCCAGCAGCTTACTAGCGGGGGGGCTAGATACGCAGTATTTT. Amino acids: CASSLLAGGLDTQYF.

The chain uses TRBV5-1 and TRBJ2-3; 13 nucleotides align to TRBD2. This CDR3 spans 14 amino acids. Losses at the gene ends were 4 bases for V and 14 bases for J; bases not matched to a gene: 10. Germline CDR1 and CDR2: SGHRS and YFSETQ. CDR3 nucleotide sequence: TGCGCCAGCAGCCCCGGGACTAGCGGGGCTCCGTGGTATTTT. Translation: CASSPGTSGAPWYF.

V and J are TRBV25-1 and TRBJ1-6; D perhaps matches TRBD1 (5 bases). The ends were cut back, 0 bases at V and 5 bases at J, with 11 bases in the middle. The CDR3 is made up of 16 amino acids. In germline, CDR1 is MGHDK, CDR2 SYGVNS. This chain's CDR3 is CASSEYSGIHNSPLHF. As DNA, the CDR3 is TGTGCCAGCAGTGAATATTCAGGGATCCATAATTCACCCCTCCACTTT. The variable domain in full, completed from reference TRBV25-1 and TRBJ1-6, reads EADIYQTPRYLVIGTGKKITLECSQTMGHDKMYWYQQDPGMELHLIHYSYGVNSTEKGDLSSESTVSRIRTEHFPLTLESARPSHTSQYLCASSEYSGIHNSPLHFGNGTRLTVT.

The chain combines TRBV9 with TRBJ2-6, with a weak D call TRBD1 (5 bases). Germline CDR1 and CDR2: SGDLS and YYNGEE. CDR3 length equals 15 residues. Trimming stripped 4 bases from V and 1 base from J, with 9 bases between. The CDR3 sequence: CASSSWTSGANVLTF. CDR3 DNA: TGTGCCAGCAGCTCGTGGACATCTGGGGCCAACGTCCTGACTTTC.

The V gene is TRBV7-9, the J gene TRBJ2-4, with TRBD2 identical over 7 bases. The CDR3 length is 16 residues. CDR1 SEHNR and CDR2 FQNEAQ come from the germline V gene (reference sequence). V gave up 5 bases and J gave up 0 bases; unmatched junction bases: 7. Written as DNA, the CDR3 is TGTGCCAGCAGCGCCGGGGGGAATCTAGCCAAAAACATTCAGTACTTC. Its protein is CASSAGGNLAKNIQYF.

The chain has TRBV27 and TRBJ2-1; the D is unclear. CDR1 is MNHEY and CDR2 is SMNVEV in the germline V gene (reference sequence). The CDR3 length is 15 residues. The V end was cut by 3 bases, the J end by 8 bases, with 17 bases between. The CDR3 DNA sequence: TGTGCCAGCAGTTTTCGACTCTCACTACGTGATGAGCAGTTCTTC. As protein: CASSFRLSLRDEQFF.

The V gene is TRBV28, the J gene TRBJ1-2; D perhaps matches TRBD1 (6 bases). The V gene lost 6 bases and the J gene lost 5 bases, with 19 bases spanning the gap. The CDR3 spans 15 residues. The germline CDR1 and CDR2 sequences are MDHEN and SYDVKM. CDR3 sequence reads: CASSLTGPNLYGYTF. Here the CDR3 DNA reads TGTGCCAGCAGCCTGACAGGACCAAATCTTTATGGCTACACCTTC.

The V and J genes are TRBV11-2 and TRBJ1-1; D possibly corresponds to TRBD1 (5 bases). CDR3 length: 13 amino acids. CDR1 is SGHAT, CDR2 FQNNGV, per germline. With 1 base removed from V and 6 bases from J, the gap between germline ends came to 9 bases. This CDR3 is CASSLAGGAEAFF. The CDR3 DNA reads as TGTGCCAGCAGCTTAGCCGGGGGGGCTGAAGCTTTCTTT.

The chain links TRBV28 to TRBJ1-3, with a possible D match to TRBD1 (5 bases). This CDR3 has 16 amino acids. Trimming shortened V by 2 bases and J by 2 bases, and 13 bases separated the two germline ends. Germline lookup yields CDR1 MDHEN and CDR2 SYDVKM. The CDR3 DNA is TGTGCCAGCAGTTTAGCCCTTGGGGGGGCTGGAAACACCATATATTTT. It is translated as CASSLALGGAGNTIYF. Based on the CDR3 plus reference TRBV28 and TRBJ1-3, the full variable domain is DVKVTQSSRYLVKRTGEKVFLECVQDMDHENMFWYRQDPGLGLRLIYFSYDVKMKEKGDIPEGYSVSREKKERFSLILESASTNQTSMYLCASSLALGGAGNTIYFGEGSWLTVV.

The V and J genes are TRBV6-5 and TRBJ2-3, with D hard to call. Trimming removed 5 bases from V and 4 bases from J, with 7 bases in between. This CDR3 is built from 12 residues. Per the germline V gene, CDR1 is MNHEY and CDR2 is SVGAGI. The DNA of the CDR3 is TGTGCCAGCAGTAACGGGCCAGATACGCAGTATTTT. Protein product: CASSNGPDTQYF.

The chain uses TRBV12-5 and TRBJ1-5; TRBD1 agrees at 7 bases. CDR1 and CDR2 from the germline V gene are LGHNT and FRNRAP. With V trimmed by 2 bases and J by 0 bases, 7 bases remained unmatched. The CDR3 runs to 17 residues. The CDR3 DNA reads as TGTGCTAGTGGTTTGCCCGGGACAGATTATAGCAATCAGCCCCAGCATTTT. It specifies CASGLPGTDYSNQPQHF.

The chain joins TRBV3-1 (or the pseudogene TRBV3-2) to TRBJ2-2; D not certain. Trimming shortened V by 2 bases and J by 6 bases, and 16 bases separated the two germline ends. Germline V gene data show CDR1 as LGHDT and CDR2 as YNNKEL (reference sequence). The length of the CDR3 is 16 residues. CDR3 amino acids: CASSQNSNTRSGELFF. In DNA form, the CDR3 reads TGTGCCAGCAGCCAAAACTCAAATACAAGGTCCGGGGAGCTGTTTTTT.

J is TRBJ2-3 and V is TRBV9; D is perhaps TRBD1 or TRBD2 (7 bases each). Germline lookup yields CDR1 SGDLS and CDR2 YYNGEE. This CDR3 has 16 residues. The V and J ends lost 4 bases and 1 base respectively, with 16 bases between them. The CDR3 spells CASSSGGAPGTDTQYF. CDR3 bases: TGTGCCAGCAGCTCAGGGGGGGCGCCTGGCACAGATACGCAGTATTTT.

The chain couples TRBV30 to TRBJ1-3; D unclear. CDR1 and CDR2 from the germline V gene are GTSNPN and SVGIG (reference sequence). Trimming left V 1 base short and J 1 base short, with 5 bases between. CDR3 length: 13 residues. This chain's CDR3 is CAWSGGSGNTIYF. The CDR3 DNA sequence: TGTGCCTGGAGTGGAGGATCTGGAAACACCATATATTTT.

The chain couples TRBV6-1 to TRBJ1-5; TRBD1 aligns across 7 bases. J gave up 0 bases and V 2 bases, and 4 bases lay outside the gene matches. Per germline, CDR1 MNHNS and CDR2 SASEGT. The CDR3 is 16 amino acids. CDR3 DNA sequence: TGTGCCAGCAGTGAATGGGGACAGTCTAGCAATCAGCCCCAGCATTTT. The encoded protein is CASSEWGQSSNQPQHF.

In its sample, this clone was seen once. CDR3 bases: TGTGCCAGCAGCCAAGTAAGCAGGGGCGTCAATATGGCGGGCAGGTACAATGAGCAGTTCTTC. Protein: CASSQVSRGVNMAGRYNEQFF. The chain combines TRBV14 with TRBJ2-1, with D possibly TRBD1 on 6 matching bases. Germline CDR1 and CDR2: SGHDN and FVKESK. The V gene lost 1 base and the J gene lost 4 bases, with 29 bases spanning the gap. CDR3 length: 21 amino acids.

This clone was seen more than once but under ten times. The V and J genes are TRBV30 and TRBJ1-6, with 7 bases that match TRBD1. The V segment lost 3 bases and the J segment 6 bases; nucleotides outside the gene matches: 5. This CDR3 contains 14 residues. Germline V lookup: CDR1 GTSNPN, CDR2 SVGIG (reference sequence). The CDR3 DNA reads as TGTGCCTGGAGCCAGGGGGGAGGTAATTCACCCCTCCACTTT. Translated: CAWSQGGGNSPLHF.

CDR3 DNA sequence: TGTGCCAGCAGTGAGACAGGGAATGAAGCTTTCTTT. Protein sequence: CASSETGNEAFF. V usage is TRBV6-1 and J usage is TRBJ1-1; 7 bases align to TRBD1. This CDR3 spans 12 amino acids. V lost 3 bases to trimming and J lost 7 bases; unmatched junction nucleotides: 2. The germline V gene encodes CDR1 MNHNS and CDR2 SASEGT.